The present TCR beta chain was sequenced within a study of cytomegalovirus exposure and HLA in healthy donors. Primers for the PCR totalled 60 Vbeta and 13 Jbeta. Sequenced by immunoSEQ multiplex PCR; TCRdb stores in-frame clones only, minus some. The table includes about 120,000 clones, around three quarters detected once. This clone was seen only a few times. The target antigen is unknown. CDR3 size: 12 residues. Notes on the study in general: The study had only CMV serostatus as immune exposure information. The study flagged approximately 180 TCR beta chains as cytomegalovirus-associated.

The material sequenced was PBMCs. The V call is TRBV21-1, the J call TRBJ2-7; the table's D call, TRBD2, has no DNA check behind it. TRBV21-1 corresponds to a pseudogene. This TCR derives from a female donor in good health and CMV-seronegative. The CDR3 coding sequence is TGTGCCAGCAGCAAATCCCTCTACGAGCAGTACTTC. This sequence encodes CASSKSLYEQYF.